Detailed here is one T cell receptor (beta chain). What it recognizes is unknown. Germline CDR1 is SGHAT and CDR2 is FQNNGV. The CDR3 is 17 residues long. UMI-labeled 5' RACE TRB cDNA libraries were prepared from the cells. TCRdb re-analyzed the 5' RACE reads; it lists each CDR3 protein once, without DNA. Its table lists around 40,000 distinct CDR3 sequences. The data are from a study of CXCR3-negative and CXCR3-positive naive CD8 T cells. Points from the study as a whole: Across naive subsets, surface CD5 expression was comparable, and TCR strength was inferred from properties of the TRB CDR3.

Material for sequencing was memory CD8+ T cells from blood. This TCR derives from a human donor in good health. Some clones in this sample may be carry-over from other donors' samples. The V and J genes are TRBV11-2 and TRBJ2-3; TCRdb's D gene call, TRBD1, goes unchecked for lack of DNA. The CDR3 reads CASSPVWGDRSTDTQYF. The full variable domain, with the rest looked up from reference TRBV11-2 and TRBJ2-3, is EAGVAQSPRYKIIEKRQSVAFWCNPISGHATLYWYQQILGQGPKLLIQFQNNGVVDDSQLPKDRFSAERLKGVDSTLKIQPAKLEDSAVYLCASSPVWGDRSTDTQYFGPGTRLTVL.